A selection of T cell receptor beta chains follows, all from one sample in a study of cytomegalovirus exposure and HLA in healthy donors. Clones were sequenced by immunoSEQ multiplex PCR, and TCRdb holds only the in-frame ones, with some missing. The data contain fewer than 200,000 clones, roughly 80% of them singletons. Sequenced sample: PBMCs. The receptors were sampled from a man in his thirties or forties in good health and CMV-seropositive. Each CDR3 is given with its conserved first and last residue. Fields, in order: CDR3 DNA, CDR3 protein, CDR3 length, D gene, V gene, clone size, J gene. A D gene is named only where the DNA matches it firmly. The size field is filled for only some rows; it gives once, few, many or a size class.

DNA: TGTGCCAGTAGTAAGGACAGGGTAGGTAGCAATCAGCCCCAGCATTTT
CDR3: CASSKDRVGSNQPQHF
length: 16
D: TRBD1
V: TRBV19
size: NA
J: TRBJ1-5

DNA: TGTGCCAGCAGCCTCGACAGACCCTACGAGCAGTACTTC
CDR3: CASSLDRPYEQYF
length: 13
D: NA
V: TRBV11-2
size: NA
J: TRBJ2-7

DNA: TGTGCCAGCTCGTTAGCTAACTATGGCTACACCTTC
CDR3: CASSLANYGYTF
length: 12
D: NA
V: TRBV28
size: NA
J: TRBJ1-2

DNA: TGTGCCATTAGGTCCTGGGACAGGCACTCCGAGCAGTACTTC
CDR3: CAIRSWDRHSEQYF
length: 14
D: TRBD1
V: TRBV28
size: NA
J: TRBJ2-7

DNA: TGTGCCAGCAACAGGGGGAGTATGGGTGCCAAAAACATTCAGTACTTC
CDR3: CASNRGSMGAKNIQYF
length: 16
D: TRBD1
V: TRBV9
size: NA
J: TRBJ2-4

DNA: TGTGCCAGTAGTGCCGACAGGGTTTACACTGAAGCTTTCTTT
CDR3: CASSADRVYTEAFF
length: 14
D: TRBD1
V: TRBV19
size: NA
J: TRBJ1-1

DNA: TGTGCCAGCAGCGGCGGAGTCGGTTACACTGAAGCTTTCTTT
CDR3: CASSGGVGYTEAFF
length: 14
D: NA
V: TRBV2
size: NA
J: TRBJ1-1

DNA: TGTGCCAGCACCTCCGGGGAGGCCGAGCAGTACTTC
CDR3: CASTSGEAEQYF
length: 12
D: NA
V: TRBV6-1
size: NA
J: TRBJ2-7

DNA: TGCGCCAGCAGCCAAGTGCTGACACGGAACACTGAAGCTTTCTTT
CDR3: CASSQVLTRNTEAFF
length: 15
D: NA
V: TRBV4-1
size: NA
J: TRBJ1-1

DNA: TGTGCCAGCTCACCGCCTCCGGTCCACAATCAGCCCCAGCATTTT
CDR3: CASSPPPVHNQPQHF
length: 15
D: NA
V: TRBV18
size: NA
J: TRBJ1-5

DNA: TGTGCCAGTAGTATCAGAGGAGTGGATGAGCAGTTCTTC
CDR3: CASSIRGVDEQFF
length: 13
D: NA
V: TRBV19
size: NA
J: TRBJ2-1

DNA: TGTGCCAGCAGCCGAGGGACAGCCTCTGGAAACACCATATATTTT
CDR3: CASSRGTASGNTIYF
length: 15
D: TRBD1
V: TRBV6-5
size: NA
J: TRBJ1-3

DNA: TGTGCCAGCATCCGGACAGGCAACACTGAAGCTTTCTTT
CDR3: CASIRTGNTEAFF
length: 13
D: TRBD1
V: TRBV27
size: few
J: TRBJ1-1

DNA: TGTGCCAGCAGCGGACAGGGCTACGAGCAGTACTTC
CDR3: CASSGQGYEQYF
length: 12
D: TRBD1
V: TRBV9
size: NA
J: TRBJ2-7

DNA: TGTGCCAGCAGTTTGCCAGGGGTGGGGAATCGGCCCCAGCATTTT
CDR3: CASSLPGVGNRPQHF
length: 15
D: NA
V: TRBV28
size: NA
J: TRBJ1-5

DNA: TGCGCCAGCAGAAGAGGTTGCATGAACACTGAAGCTTTCTTT
CDR3: CASRRGCMNTEAFF
length: 14
D: NA
V: TRBV10-1
size: NA
J: TRBJ1-1

DNA: TGTGCCAGCTCACCGGTAAGACAGGGATTAGGCACAGATACGCAGTATTTT
CDR3: CASSPVRQGLGTDTQYF
length: 17
D: TRBD1
V: TRBV18
size: NA
J: TRBJ2-3

DNA: TGTGCCAGCAGCCACCGACAGGGGGACGAGACCCAGTACTTC
CDR3: CASSHRQGDETQYF
length: 14
D: TRBD1
V: TRBV5-4
size: NA
J: TRBJ2-5

DNA: TGCGCCAGCAGCCAAGGACAGATGAACACTGAAGCTTTCTTT
CDR3: CASSQGQMNTEAFF
length: 14
D: NA
V: TRBV4-1
size: NA
J: TRBJ1-1

DNA: TGTGCCAGCAGCTGGGACAGGGGCGGCTACGAGCAGTACTTC
CDR3: CASSWDRGGYEQYF
length: 14
D: TRBD1
V: TRBV5-6
size: few
J: TRBJ2-7

DNA: TGTGCCAGCAGCTCTCGGGAGGCCCAACTCCTCGAGCAGTACTTC
CDR3: CASSSREAQLLEQYF
length: 15
D: TRBD2
V: TRBV7-3
size: once
J: TRBJ2-7

DNA: TGTGCCAGCAGTCGCGCCCCTGGGACATCCTACGAGCAGTACTTC
CDR3: CASSRAPGTSYEQYF
length: 15
D: NA
V: TRBV2
size: few
J: TRBJ2-7

DNA: TGCGCCAGCAGCTTGACGGGCTACGAGCAGTACTTC
CDR3: CASSLTGYEQYF
length: 12
D: NA
V: TRBV5-1
size: once
J: TRBJ2-7

DNA: TGTGCCAGCAGCCCAAGGGTGGGGAGGGGGGTGAACACTGAAGCTTTCTTT
CDR3: CASSPRVGRGVNTEAFF
length: 17
D: NA
V: TRBV11-2
size: few
J: TRBJ1-1

DNA: TGCGCCAGCAGCTTGGTACCGGACAGCCCCAACCAGCCCCAGCATTTT
CDR3: CASSLVPDSPNQPQHF
length: 16
D: NA
V: TRBV5-1
size: NA
J: TRBJ1-5

DNA: TGTGCCAGCAGCTTAGCGGGCGGGGGGGCAAATACCGGGGAGCTGTTTTTT
CDR3: CASSLAGGGANTGELFF
length: 17
D: TRBD2
V: TRBV7-2
size: NA
J: TRBJ2-2

DNA: TGTGCCAGCAGTCGAAGACAGGGGGCCCGATACGAGCAGTACTTC
CDR3: CASSRRQGARYEQYF
length: 15
D: TRBD1
V: TRBV7-2
size: once
J: TRBJ2-7

DNA: TGCGCCAGCAGCCTTAGCGGGGGAATGAACACTGAAGCTTTCTTT
CDR3: CASSLSGGMNTEAFF
length: 15
D: NA
V: TRBV5-1
size: NA
J: TRBJ1-1

DNA: TGCGCCAGCAGCTGGGACCTAGCGGGGGGTCCCAACGAGCAGTACTTC
CDR3: CASSWDLAGGPNEQYF
length: 16
D: TRBD2
V: TRBV5-1
size: once
J: TRBJ2-7

DNA: TGTGCCAGAAGCTCCAGCGGGTCCCCAACAGATACGCAGTATTTT
CDR3: CARSSSGSPTDTQYF
length: 15
D: NA
V: TRBV5-3
size: NA
J: TRBJ2-3

DNA: TGTGCCAGCAGCTTAGATCCTAACGCCTCTTGCTTCTTC
CDR3: CASSLDPNASCFF
length: 13
D: NA
V: TRBV11-2
size: NA
J: TRBJ2-1

DNA: TGTGCCAGCAGCCTCCGGGACAGGGGTTACGAGCAGTACTTC
CDR3: CASSLRDRGYEQYF
length: 14
D: TRBD1
V: TRBV11-3
size: few
J: TRBJ2-7

DNA: TGTGCCAGCAGTGACTGGCAGTCTTACGAGCAGTACTTC
CDR3: CASSDWQSYEQYF
length: 13
D: NA
V: TRBV2
size: NA
J: TRBJ2-7

DNA: TGTGCCAGCAGTTACGAGGGGGCCACTGAAGCTTTCTTT
CDR3: CASSYEGATEAFF
length: 13
D: TRBD1
V: TRBV6-6
size: few
J: TRBJ1-1

DNA: TGTGCCAGCAGTGGATCCGGGACACAAAGGAAGAGGCAGTTCTTC
CDR3: CASSGSGTQRKRQFF
length: 15
D: NA
V: TRBV27
size: NA
J: TRBJ2-1

DNA: TGTGCCAGCAGCTTTTCGGAAGGGGTCGGGACCGGGGAGCTGTTTTTT
CDR3: CASSFSEGVGTGELFF
length: 16
D: NA
V: TRBV7-9
size: NA
J: TRBJ2-2

DNA: TGTGCCAGCAGCCTATCCGGGGGACCCACTGAAGCTTTCTTT
CDR3: CASSLSGGPTEAFF
length: 14
D: NA
V: TRBV6-6
size: NA
J: TRBJ1-1

DNA: TGTGCCAGCAGTGTAGCAGGGCCTAACTATGGCTACACCTTC
CDR3: CASSVAGPNYGYTF
length: 14
D: NA
V: TRBV27
size: NA
J: TRBJ1-2

DNA: TGTGCCAGCAGCTTTGGGCTAGCGGGGCCCAAAAACATTCAGTACTTC
CDR3: CASSFGLAGPKNIQYF
length: 16
D: TRBD2
V: TRBV7-2
size: NA
J: TRBJ2-4

DNA: TGTGCCAGCAGTGTTTCTAGGAGTCAGCCCCAGCATTTT
CDR3: CASSVSRSQPQHF
length: 13
D: NA
V: TRBV6-1
size: NA
J: TRBJ1-5

DNA: TGCGCCAGCAGCCAAGGACAAGGACAGGGGAGCGAGACCCAGTACTTC
CDR3: CASSQGQGQGSETQYF
length: 16
D: TRBD1
V: TRBV4-1
size: NA
J: TRBJ2-5

DNA: TGTGCCAGCAGTACACCTCTAGCGGGGGTGTCTGGGGCCAACGTCCTGACTTTC
CDR3: CASSTPLAGVSGANVLTF
length: 18
D: TRBD2
V: TRBV7-9
size: NA
J: TRBJ2-6

DNA: TGTGCCAGCAGCCAAGATAGAAGCGGGGGGGCCTGGGGAAAGTTCTTC
CDR3: CASSQDRSGGAWGKFF
length: 16
D: TRBD2
V: TRBV14
size: few
J: TRBJ2-1

DNA: TGTGCCAGCCCAAAGACAGGGGAGAGCACAGATACGCAGTATTTT
CDR3: CASPKTGESTDTQYF
length: 15
D: TRBD1
V: TRBV7-2
size: NA
J: TRBJ2-3

DNA: TGTGCCAGTAGTCTACAGAACAGGGGAGAGACCCAGTACTTC
CDR3: CASSLQNRGETQYF
length: 14
D: TRBD1
V: TRBV19
size: few
J: TRBJ2-5